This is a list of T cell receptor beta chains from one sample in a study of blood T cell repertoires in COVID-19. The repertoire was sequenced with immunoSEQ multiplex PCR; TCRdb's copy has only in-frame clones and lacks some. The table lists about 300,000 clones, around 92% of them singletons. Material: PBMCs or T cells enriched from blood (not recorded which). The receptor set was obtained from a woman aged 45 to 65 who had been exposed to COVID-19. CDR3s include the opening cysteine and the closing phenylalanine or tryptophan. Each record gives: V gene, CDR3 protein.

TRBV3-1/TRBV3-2	CASRGQMNTEAFF
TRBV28	CASSAGQGNTGELFF
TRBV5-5	CASSSHRVGTPLHF
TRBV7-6	CASARSGGGYNEQFF
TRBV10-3	CATQLGEGLGVGYGYTF
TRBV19	CASSIAGGVSQPQHF
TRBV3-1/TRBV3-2	CASSQVGVNTEAFF
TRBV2	CASNLQGGETQYF
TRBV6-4	CASSGQEVTGELFF
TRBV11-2	CASSLGLTYEQYF
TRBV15	CATSSGRGSYEQYF
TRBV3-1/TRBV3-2	CASSQVLRDRGTDTQYF
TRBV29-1	CSVQDWAGYGYTF
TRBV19	CASSTRQGYEQYF
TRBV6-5	CASSLGLEYGYTF
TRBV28	CASTPGSYEQYF
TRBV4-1	CASSQDEAAVYGYTF
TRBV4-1	CATAGVTGANVLTF
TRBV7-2	CASSVPGGTTDTQYF
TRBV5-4	CASSLSRGGAGGYTF
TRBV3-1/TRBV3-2	CASSGGNYGYTF
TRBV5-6	CASSSVGGVISPLHF
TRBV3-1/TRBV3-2	CASSQPGQGTFF
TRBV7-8	CASSLDAKSSGYTF
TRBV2	CASSGEQGFTEQYF
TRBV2	CASSLGQGLTGELFF
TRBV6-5	CASSVPGVTGELFF
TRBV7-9	CASSSSVSGGFHEQYF
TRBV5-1	CASSPAGGNQPQHF
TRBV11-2	CASSLETGPEYEQYF
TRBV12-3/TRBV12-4	CASSLGGSVRAFF
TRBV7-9	CASSDTGDGYTF
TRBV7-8	CASSLEFRESEAFF
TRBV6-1	CASSEGPTDTQYF
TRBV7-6	CASSLAGRGETQYF
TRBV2	CASVGQSNQPQHF
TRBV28	CASTNGRGKLFF
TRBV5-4	CASSGGLAGGKETQYF
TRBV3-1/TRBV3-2	CASSPTPPNTGNSNQPQHF
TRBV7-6	CASSPTSGGVNYGYTF
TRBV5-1	CASSSRGGQGHGNSPLHF
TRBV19	CASNIRGGNQPQHF
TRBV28	CASSSGSSGNTIYF
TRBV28	CASSTTRTVNEQFF
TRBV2	CASSARDLRGYTF
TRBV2	CASSEWRYGYTF
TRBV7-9	CASSFTERAYGYTF
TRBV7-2	CASSLASLAGGTGELFF
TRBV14	CASSQGGKPGNTEAFF